This T cell receptor (beta chain) appears in the sequencing data of a study of siplizumab effects on memory and regulatory T cells. General observations from the study: Naive or memory phenotype assignment was not possible for roughly 80-97% of proliferating CD4+ or CD8+ clones.

With respect to this clone: Its specificity is not known.

TCRdb's table, derived via immunoSEQ multiplex PCR, lists solely in-frame clones and lacks some. The sample holds more than 95,000 clones; approximately 94% are singletons and the top ten take around 1.7%. Germline V gene data show CDR1 as SGHTA and CDR2 as FQGTGA. J lost 8 bases, V lost 1 base, and 11 bases had no gene match. CDR3 length equals 16 residues. The sequence was collected from a human donor in good health. The rearrangement joins TRBV7-3 to TRBJ2-1; 7 bases agree with TRBD2. The sample consisted of non-Treg CD4+ T cells sorted from blood. The CDR3: CASSLNSAGVIDEQFF. The CDR3 bases are TGTGCCAGCAGCTTAAATTCGGCGGGAGTCATTGATGAGCAGTTCTTC.